This TCR beta chain was retrieved from a study of cytomegalovirus exposure and HLA in healthy donors. Study-level results: TCR beta chains numbering some 160 were designated cytomegalovirus-associated.

Concerning this clone itself: The antigen is undetermined.

V was trimmed by 0 bases and J by 4 bases, leaving 7 bases between them. The CDR3 extends over 13 amino acids. Germline V gene sequence: CDR1 SGDLS, CDR2 YYNGEE. Assay used: immunoSEQ multiplex PCR; TCRdb lists only in-frame clones, some missing. The data contain 130,000 to 150,000 clones, about 91% of them seen just once; the ten biggest clones take up less than 5.5%. This receptor was obtained from a man in his late teens or twenties in good health and CMV-seropositive. J is TRBJ2-5 and V is TRBV9; unclear D gene. The sequencing sample was made of PBMCs. CDR3 in amino acids: CASSVVPGETQYF. In DNA form, the CDR3 reads TGTGCCAGCAGCGTAGTTCCAGGAGAGACCCAGTACTTC. Full variable domain (missing parts from reference TRBV9 and TRBJ2-5): DSGVTQTPKHLITATGQRVTLRCSPRSGDLSVYWYQQSLDQGLQFLIQYYNGEERAKGNILERFSAQQFPDLHSELNLSSLELGDSALYFCASSVVPGETQYFGPGTRLLVL.